Each of the 23 T cell receptor beta chains below was sequenced from the same sample in a study of T cell repertoires in cytomegalovirus infection. TCRdb called the reads again in MiXCR, with one record for every CDR3 protein. The sample shows approximately 630,000 distinct CDR3 sequences, more than 20% of them seen only once. Sequencing used CD8+ T cells from PBMCs. The origin of the receptors is a human donor in good health (CMV status not recorded). Some clones in this sample may be carry-over from other donors' samples.

This chain connects TRBV11-1 to TRBJ2-7, with a weak D call TRBD1 (6 bases). The V gene lost 5 bases and the J gene lost 5 bases, with 13 bases spanning the gap. The germline gives CDR1 SGHAT, CDR2 FQDESV (reference sequence). This CDR3 has 13 amino acids. The CDR3 coding sequence is TGTGCCAGCAGCGTAACAGGGACCGACGAGCAGTACGTC. It specifies CASSVTGTDEQYV.

There are a few counts of this clonotype. This chain uses TRBV19 with TRBJ1-6; D unresolved. CDR1 and CDR2 from the germline V gene are LNHDA and SQIVND (reference sequence). Trimming removed 3 bases from V and 4 bases from J, with 13 bases in between. This CDR3 spans 16 amino acids. DNA for the CDR3: TGTGCCAGTAGTATGATACCAGAAAGATATAATTCACCCCTCCACTTT. Translated: CASSMIPERYNSPLHF.

This clonotype was seen only a few times. The chain combines TRBV11-1 with TRBJ2-7; 8 bases are shared with TRBD1. From germline, CDR1 is SGHAT and CDR2 FQDESV (reference sequence). The CDR3 is 17 amino acids. With 2 bases clipped from V and 1 base from J, the junction kept 10 bases outside the gene matches. The CDR3 region has the DNA TGTGCCAGCAGCTTATCCCCTGGACAGGGCGGTTCCTACGAGCAGTACTTC. Translation gives CASSLSPGQGGSYEQYF.

This chain links TRBV5-1 with TRBJ1-2, with 7 bases that match TRBD1. Trimming removed 5 bases from V and 0 bases from J; junction bases left unmatched: 25. The CDR3 has 21 amino acids. Looked up from germline, CDR1 is SGHRS and CDR2 is YFSETQ. The CDR3 sequence is CASRSPDNRGLDIKANYGYTF. The CDR3 coding sequence is TGCGCCAGCAGATCACCAGACAACAGGGGCCTCGACATTAAAGCTAACTATGGCTACACCTTC.

This clonotype occurred many times. The chain recombines TRBV7-2 with TRBJ1-5; D is uncertain. The germline V gene encodes CDR1 SGHTA and CDR2 FQGNSA. Trimming stripped 0 bases from V and 0 bases from J, with 12 bases between. CDR3 size: 17 residues. CDR3 residues: CASSLARTSYSNQPQHF. DNA of the CDR3: TGTGCCAGCAGCTTAGCGCGTACCTCTTATAGCAATCAGCCCCAGCATTTT.

As regards this clonotype: Relative to the germline gene, one junction end is altered; a read error may explain this. The V call is TRBV19, the J call TRBJ1-1; tentatively, D is TRBD1 (6 bases). The CDR3 loop spans 18 amino acids. Germline V gene data show CDR1 as LNHDA and CDR2 as SQIVND (reference sequence). This CDR3 reads CTSSINPQGSPLDTEAFF. CDR3 in DNA: TGTACCAGTAGTATAAACCCACAGGGTAGTCCGTTGGACACTGAAGCTTTCTTT.

This clonotype was recorded at least ten times. This chain joins TRBV7-9 and TRBJ2-4, with no clear D. The CDR3 consists of 17 residues. V shed 2 bases and J shed 3 bases, with 17 bases lying between them. Looked up from germline, CDR1 is SEHNR and CDR2 is FQNEAQ (reference sequence). DNA for the CDR3: TGTGCCAGCAGCTTAAGGAGTGAGCGATCAGGCAAAAACATTCAGTACTTC. As protein: CASSLRSERSGKNIQYF.

J is TRBJ2-1 and V is TRBV27; 12 bases agree with TRBD2. After removal of 9 bases from V and 0 bases from J, the junction contained 9 bases not matched to a gene. CDR1 and CDR2 from the germline V gene are MNHEY and SMNVEV (reference sequence). The CDR3 loop spans 17 amino acids. The CDR3 DNA is TGTGCCAGTCTAGGACTAGCGGGGATAAGCTCCTACAATGAGCAGTTCTTC. It encodes CASLGLAGISSYNEQFF.

The rearrangement joins TRBV12-3 or TRBV12-4 to TRBJ1-5, with D possibly being TRBD1 (5 bases). V was clipped by 1 base and J by 7 bases, with 14 bases between them. This CDR3 is built from 15 residues. CDR3 coding DNA: TGTGCCAGCAGTTTAGGACAGTTAGAGGCGCAGCCCCAGCATTTT. Translated: CASSLGQLEAQPQHF.

This clonotype was detected ten times or more. The J gene is TRBJ1-1, the V gene TRBV7-2, with 7 bases that match TRBD1. This CDR3 is 15 amino acids long. The germline V gene encodes CDR1 SGHTA and CDR2 FQGNSA. J was trimmed by 4 bases and V by 4 bases; bases with no gene match: 9. For the CDR3, the DNA is TGTGCCAGCAGCTCGGGACAGATACTGTTCACTGAAGCTTTCTTT. This encodes CASSSGQILFTEAFF.

The chain links TRBV6-2 or TRBV6-3 to TRBJ2-5; unclear D gene. Germline V gene sequence: CDR1 MNHEY, CDR2 SVGEGT. The germline V and J ends were trimmed by 2 bases and 6 bases, with 16 bases remaining between them. The CDR3 loop spans 15 amino acids. This chain's CDR3 is CASSYPQTPSKTQYF. DNA of the CDR3: TGTGCCAGCAGTTACCCCCAGACACCCTCGAAGACCCAGTACTTC.

CDR3 residues: CASSDWTVVPPGTQYF. The CDR3 region has the DNA TGTGCCAGCAGTGACTGGACAGTTGTCCCCCCGGGGACGCAGTATTTT. V gene TRBV12-3 or TRBV12-4 combines with J gene TRBJ2-3, with D possibly TRBD1 on 6 matching bases. The CDR3 has 16 amino acids. V lost 5 bases, J lost 9 bases, and 24 bases lay in between.

Of note for this clonotype: A much bigger clone sits one base away, suggesting this may be a read error. V usage is TRBV10-3 and J usage is TRBJ2-7, with D maybe TRBD2 (6 bases). The CDR3 runs to 14 residues. Germline V gene lookup returns CDR1 ENHRY and CDR2 SYGVKD. V lost 6 bases to trimming and J lost 3 bases, with 15 bases between them. CDR3 DNA: TGTGCCATCAGCCTGGGGGGAGTAGGCTACGAGCAGTACTTC. It codes for CAISLGGVGYEQYF.

The table lists this clonotype with many counts. The DNA of the CDR3 is TGTGCCAGCAGCTTAGTGGGACTAGCGGGTTTCCTTAATGAGCAGTTCTTC. As protein: CASSLVGLAGFLNEQFF. J is TRBJ2-1 and V is TRBV7-9, with TRBD2 identical over 12 bases. Germline lookup yields CDR1 SEHNR and CDR2 FQNEAQ (reference sequence). The CDR3 consists of 17 residues. The trim removed 1 base at V and 7 bases at J, leaving 8 bases unmatched.

In DNA form, the CDR3 reads TGTGCCAGCAGCTTCCAGGGGGCCGATCAGCCCCAGCATTTT. This translates into CASSFQGADQPQHF. The J gene is TRBJ1-5, the V gene TRBV13; 8 positions agree with TRBD1. The germline V gene has CDR1 PRHDT and CDR2 FYEKMQ (reference sequence). The CDR3 runs to 14 residues. The trim removed 3 bases at V and 5 bases at J, leaving 3 bases unmatched.

The gene calls are TRBV3-1 and TRBJ2-1; the D call may be TRBD1 or TRBD2 (5 bases each). V was clipped by 0 bases and J by 8 bases, with 14 bases between them. The CDR3 contains 15 residues. The germline V gene has CDR1 LGHDT and CDR2 YNNKEL (reference sequence). CDR3: CASSQEGASGHEQFF. CDR3 nucleotides: TGTGCCAGCAGCCAAGAAGGGGCGAGCGGCCATGAGCAGTTCTTC.

The rearrangement uses TRBV20-1 and TRBJ2-3; D remains unclear. The CDR3 extends over 13 amino acids. V was shortened by 6 bases and J by 1 base, with 11 bases between the two germline ends. Germline assignment: CDR1 DFQATT and CDR2 SNEGSKA (reference sequence). The DNA for the CDR3 is TGCAGTGCAAAACACGGACGCACAGATACGCAGTATTTT. It specifies CSAKHGRTDTQYF.

Only a few counts were recorded for this clonotype. The V gene is TRBV29-1, the J gene TRBJ2-5, with D tentatively TRBD2 (6 bases). The CDR3 extends over 16 amino acids. Germline lookup yields CDR1 SQVTM and CDR2 ANQGSEA. Trimming pared 1 base from V and 3 bases from J, leaving 18 bases between. In DNA form, the CDR3 reads TGCAGCGTTGAAGCTTATGACTATAAGCGGGAAGAGACCCAGTACTTC. Its protein product is CSVEAYDYKREETQYF. The full variable domain, with the rest looked up from reference TRBV29-1 and TRBJ2-5, is SAVISQKPSRDICQRGTSLTIQCQVDSQVTMMFWYRQQPGQSLTLIATANQGSEATYESGFVIDKFPISRPNLTFSTLTVSNMSPEDSSIYLCSVEAYDYKREETQYFGPGTRLLVL.

Worth noting for this clonotype: Being one base from a much bigger clone, this may be a read error. The V gene is TRBV28, the J gene TRBJ1-5; 8 bases agree with TRBD1. The CDR3 has 14 amino acids. Looked up from germline, CDR1 is MDHEN and CDR2 is SYDVKM. CDR3 amino acids: CASTWAGGHQAQHF. As DNA, the CDR3 is TGTGCCAGCACTTGGGCAGGGGGCCATCAGGCCCAGCATTTT. Variable domain in full (rest from reference TRBV28 and TRBJ1-5): DVKVTQSSRYLVKRTGEKVFLECVQDMDHENMFWYRQDPGLGLRLIYFSYDVKMKEKGDIPEGYSVSREKKERFSLILESASTNQTSMYLCASTWAGGHQAQHFGDGTRLSIL.

This clonotype was seen a handful of times. This chain connects TRBV7-2 to TRBJ1-1; weak D call: TRBD1 (6 bases). This CDR3 is 14 amino acids long. With 6 bases removed from V and 4 bases from J, the gap between germline ends came to 15 bases. From germline, CDR1 is SGHTA and CDR2 FQGNSA. CDR3 protein: CASRPPGVSTEAFF. The CDR3 DNA reads as TGTGCCAGCAGGCCCCCAGGGGTAAGCACTGAAGCTTTCTTT.

On this clonotype itself: Compared with germline, one end of the junction differs, possibly owing to a read error. The rearrangement joins TRBV4-1 to TRBJ2-3, with 8 bases matching TRBD2. Germline CDR1 MGHRA, CDR2 YSYEKL. The length of the CDR3 is 17 residues. The CDR3, as DNA: TGCGCCTGCAGCCAAGATCTAAGCGGGGGAATCACAGATACGCAGTATTTT. Amino acids: CACSQDLSGGITDTQYF.

This rearrangement joins TRBV28 to TRBJ1-5; D is ambiguous. The CDR3 loop spans 15 amino acids. The V end was cut by 7 bases, the J end by 0 bases, with 13 bases between. Germline loops: CDR1 MDHEN, CDR2 SYDVKM. Here the CDR3 DNA reads TGTGCCAGCAAAGATGGGGAATATAGCAATCAGCCCCAGCATTTT. Amino acid sequence: CASKDGEYSNQPQHF.

This clonotype occurred many times. This chain links TRBV12-3 or TRBV12-4 with TRBJ2-3; tentatively, D is TRBD2 (5 bases). The CDR3 extends over 15 amino acids. V was shortened by 5 bases and J by 4 bases, with 16 bases between the two germline ends. The DNA of the CDR3 is TGTGCCAGCAGTATCCTTAGCGTGATAGCAGATACGCAGTATTTT. It specifies CASSILSVIADTQYF.